The 27 T cell receptor beta chains below were found in one sample sequenced in a study of Graves' ophthalmopathy and Graves' hyperthyroidism. For repertoire sequencing, the TCR beta CDR3 regions were amplified from RNA transcripts. HTBI-primed first-round RT-PCR preceded second-round multiplex PCR. TCRdb re-analysed the multiplex PCR reads in MiXCR, keeping a single row per CDR3 protein. The table includes a few hundred thousand distinct CDR3 sequences, under 20% detected once. The sample was peripheral blood. These TCRs come from an adult man with Graves' ophthalmopathy.

This clonotype has ten or more counts. This sequence joins TRBV11-2 and TRBJ2-5; D ambiguous. Germline values: CDR1 SGHAT, CDR2 FQNNGV. V lost 7 bases, J lost 1 base, and 7 bases lay in between. The CDR3 runs to 12 residues. CDR3 bases: TGTGCCAGCACCACCTCCCAAGAGACCCAGTACTTC. Its protein is CASTTSQETQYF.

Many counts were recorded for this clonotype. The chain carries TRBV2 and TRBJ2-5, with 10 bases matching TRBD1. Trimming took 6 bases from V and 5 from J; bases not matched to a gene: 9. The CDR3 has 15 residues. CDR1 and CDR2 (germline): SNHLY, FYNNEI. This CDR3 is CASRDRDRGEETQYF. The DNA of the CDR3 is TGTGCCAGCAGAGACCGGGACAGGGGTGAGGAGACCCAGTACTTC.

This clonotype has at least ten counts. The chain carries TRBV5-1 and TRBJ2-7, with a tentative D call TRBD1 (5 bases). Per germline, CDR1 SGHRS and CDR2 YFSETQ. The CDR3 loop spans 11 amino acids. V was cut by 1 base and J by 7 bases, with 6 bases left in between. CDR3 nucleotides: TGCGCCAGCAGCTTGAACAGGGAGCAGTACTTC. This translates into CASSLNREQYF.

V is TRBV7-2 and J is TRBJ2-5; TRBD2 is a possible D gene (6 bases). This CDR3 has 16 amino acids. Trimming took off 5 bases at V and 7 bases at J, with 23 bases between the two ends. Germline loops: CDR1 SGHTA, CDR2 FQGNSA. The CDR3 sequence is CASSTSGWAPKGTQYF. The DNA of the CDR3 is TGTGCCAGCAGCACAAGCGGGTGGGCCCCTAAGGGGACCCAGTACTTC.

This clonotype has at least ten counts. The rearrangement uses TRBV7-2 and TRBJ2-6; D gene uncertain. There are 15 residues in the CDR3. Per the germline V gene, CDR1 is SGHTA and CDR2 is FQGNSA. Trimming removed 7 bases from V and 2 bases from J, with 12 bases in between. The CDR3 nucleotides are TGTGCCAGCACCACCCTTTACGCTGGGGCCAACGTCCTGACTTTC. Translation gives CASTTLYAGANVLTF. The whole variable domain, remainder taken from reference TRBV7-2 and TRBJ2-6, is GAGVSQSPSNKVTEKGKDVELRCDPISGHTALYWYRQSLGQGLEFLIYFQGNSAPDKSGLPSDRFSAERTGGSVSTLTIQRTQQEDSAVYLCASTTLYAGANVLTFGAGSRLTVL.

This clonotype has a count of ten or more. The chain links TRBV20-1 to TRBJ1-5; possibly TRBD1 for D (6 bases). Trimming removed 5 bases from V and 4 bases from J, with 12 bases in between. CDR1 and CDR2 (germline): DFQATT, SNEGSKA (reference sequence). The CDR3 loop spans 13 amino acids. CDR3 DNA: TGCAGTGCTTCTGTCCAGGGGAATCAGCCCCAGCATTTT. It specifies CSASVQGNQPQHF.

The chain combines TRBV28 with TRBJ2-5; tentatively, D is TRBD2 (7 bases). The CDR3 totals 13 residues. With 8 bases removed from V and 5 bases from J, the gap between germline ends came to 15 bases. Germline CDR1 reads MDHEN; CDR2 reads SYDVKM. In nucleotides, the CDR3 is TGTGCCAGCCGCGACGGGGGGCATGAGACCCAGTACTTC. The encoded protein is CASRDGGHETQYF.

A single count supports this clonotype. This chain connects TRBV6-1 to TRBJ1-5, with 7 nucleotides matching TRBD1. Germline V gene sequence: CDR1 MNHNS, CDR2 SASEGT. The CDR3 loop spans 14 amino acids. J was trimmed by 7 bases and V by 3 bases; bases with no gene match: 6. CDR3 DNA: TGTGCCAGCAGTGACCGGACAGGTATCCAGCCCCAGCATTTT. It codes for CASSDRTGIQPQHF.

This clonotype was observed at least ten times. The chain couples TRBV7-2 to TRBJ1-1, with 9 nucleotides matching TRBD1. Germline-derived CDR1 and CDR2 are SGHTA and FQGNSA. After removal of 5 bases from V and 6 bases from J, the junction contained 7 bases not matched to a gene. CDR3 length equals 14 residues. The CDR3 region has the DNA TGTGCCAGCAGCCCGAACCGGGACAGGGCTGAAGCTTTCTTT. It codes for CASSPNRDRAEAFF.

This clonotype has ten or more counts. The chain joins TRBV29-1 to TRBJ1-2; D not resolved. The CDR3 contains 9 residues. The germline V and J ends were trimmed by 6 bases and 8 bases, with 7 bases remaining between them. Germline CDR1 reads SQVTM; CDR2 reads ANQGSEA. CDR3 nucleotide sequence: TGCAGCGTCCCCAAGGGCTACACCTTC. Translated: CSVPKGYTF. The full variable domain, with the rest looked up from reference TRBV29-1 and TRBJ1-2, is SAVISQKPSRDICQRGTSLTIQCQVDSQVTMMFWYRQQPGQSLTLIATANQGSEATYESGFVIDKFPISRPNLTFSTLTVSNMSPEDSSIYLCSVPKGYTFGSGTRLTVV.

This clonotype has at least ten counts. The chain joins TRBV2 to TRBJ2-7, with 7 bases that match TRBD1. CDR1 SNHLY and CDR2 FYNNEI come from the germline V gene. This CDR3 has 14 amino acids. Germline trimming cut 6 bases from V and 2 bases from J; bases unmatched to any gene: 7. DNA for the CDR3: TGTGCCAGCAGGGTGACAGGGTACGCCTACGAGCAGTACTTC. Translation: CASRVTGYAYEQYF. The variable domain in full, completed from reference TRBV2 and TRBJ2-7, reads EPEVTQTPSHQVTQMGQEVILRCVPISNHLYFYWYRQILGQKVEFLVSFYNNEISEKSEIFDDQFSVERPDGSNFTLKIRSTKLEDSAMYFCASRVTGYAYEQYFGPGTRLTVT.

This clonotype was observed at least ten times. The chain combines TRBV4-3 with TRBJ1-1, with D uncertain. The germline CDR1 and CDR2 sequences are LGHNA and YSLEER. The V gene lost 2 bases and the J gene lost 4 bases, with 11 bases spanning the gap. The CDR3 sequence is 14 residues long. The CDR3 spells CASSQSIFITEAFF. CDR3 bases: TGCGCCAGCAGCCAATCCATTTTTATCACTGAAGCTTTCTTT.

This clonotype has a count of ten or more. This chain joins TRBV2 and TRBJ1-6, with D possibly TRBD1 on 5 matching bases. CDR1 and CDR2 (germline): SNHLY, FYNNEI. V lost 5 bases and J lost 6, with 11 bases in between. CDR3 length: 14 amino acids. CDR3 DNA sequence: TGTGCCAGCAGTCCGGGGCCGACTAATTCACCCCTCCACTTT. It translates to CASSPGPTNSPLHF.

This sequence joins TRBV2 and TRBJ1-2, with TRBD1 matching 8 bases. The CDR3 consists of 13 residues. Trimming took 6 bases from V and 7 from J; bases not matched to a gene: 7. Germline CDR1 and CDR2: SNHLY and FYNNEI. CDR3 sequence reads: CASREDRVAGYTF. The CDR3 DNA sequence: TGTGCCAGCAGGGAGGACAGGGTTGCTGGCTACACCTTC.

This clonotype has a count of ten or more. The rearrangement joins TRBV30 to TRBJ1-2; TRBD1 is a possible D gene (5 bases). The CDR3 has 14 amino acids. Trimming pared 2 bases from V and 3 bases from J, leaving 13 bases between. The germline gives CDR1 GTSNPN, CDR2 SVGIG (reference sequence). CDR3 DNA sequence: TGTGCCTGGAGTTCCCCCGGGACGGACTATGGCTACACCTTC. Amino acid sequence: CAWSSPGTDYGYTF.

This clonotype has only a few counts. A read error is possible here, since a much larger clone lies one base away. This chain joins TRBV4-1 and TRBJ1-6; tentative D call: TRBD1 (5 bases). Germline CDR1 is MGHRA and CDR2 is YSYEKL. The CDR3 has 15 amino acids. For the CDR3, the DNA is TGCGCCAGCAGTCTCCGGGGCGGTGAGGATTCATCCCTCCACTTT. Its protein is CASSLRGGEDSSLHF.

The sample holds many counts of this clonotype. V usage is TRBV7-9 and J usage is TRBJ1-2; D is perhaps TRBD1 (6 bases). CDR3 length: 13 residues. Trimming removed 3 bases from V and 8 bases from J, with 13 bases in between. CDR1 and CDR2 (germline): SEHNR, FQNEAQ (reference sequence). CDR3 nucleotides: TGTGCCAGCAGCTTCAACAGGGTGATGGGCTACACCTTC. This encodes CASSFNRVMGYTF.

This clonotype was seen at least ten times. The chain has TRBV6-5 and TRBJ2-5; 8 bases agree with TRBD1. V was clipped by 3 bases and J by 5 bases; unmatched bases: 8. CDR1 is MNHEY and CDR2 is SVGAGI in the germline V gene. CDR3 length: 15 amino acids. This chain's CDR3 is CASSYRQGAGETQYF. In DNA form, the CDR3 reads TGTGCCAGCAGTTATCGGCAGGGGGCCGGGGAGACCCAGTACTTC.

In this sample, this clonotype turned up many times. The gene calls are TRBV12-3 or TRBV12-4 and TRBJ2-2; 8 bases align to TRBD1. This CDR3 is 16 amino acids long. With 2 bases clipped from V and 3 bases from J, the junction kept 5 bases outside the gene matches. This CDR3 is CASSLRQGAYTGELFF. CDR3 DNA: TGTGCCAGCAGTTTAAGGCAGGGGGCGTACACCGGGGAGCTGTTTTTT.

This clonotype has ten or more counts. The genes are TRBV28 and TRBJ1-5, with D perhaps TRBD1 (5 bases). Germline assignment: CDR1 MDHEN and CDR2 SYDVKM. CDR3 length: 15 residues. Trimming stripped 1 base from V and 0 bases from J, with 7 bases between. CDR3 amino acids: CASSLYRTSNQPQHF. The DNA of the CDR3 is TGTGCCAGCAGTTTATACAGGACTAGCAATCAGCCCCAGCATTTT.

There are a few counts of this clonotype. A much larger clonotype is one base distant, so this may be a read error. This chain links TRBV12-3 or TRBV12-4 with TRBJ2-2, with D unresolved. The CDR3 is 15 amino acids. The CDR3 sequence: CVSSRVPVSTGELFF. The CDR3 DNA is TGTGTCAGCAGCCGGGTTCCGGTTTCAACCGGGGAGCTGTTTTTT.

At least ten counts were recorded for this clonotype. The V gene is TRBV5-1, the J gene TRBJ1-5; 7 bases line up with TRBD1. The CDR3 has 15 residues. Trimming at V came to 4 bases and at J to 5 bases, leaving 9 bases not matched to a gene. Germline lookup yields CDR1 SGHRS and CDR2 YFSETQ. CDR3: CASSPTGVRDQPQHF. In DNA, the CDR3 is TGCGCCAGCAGCCCCACAGGGGTAAGGGATCAGCCCCAGCATTTT.

This clonotype was seen repeatedly, ten times or more. J is TRBJ2-4 and V is TRBV6-1; perhaps D is TRBD1 or TRBD2 (5 bases each). Trimming stripped 5 bases from V and 6 bases from J, with 17 bases between. CDR3 length equals 15 residues. Germline V lookup: CDR1 MNHNS, CDR2 SASEGT. CDR3 sequence reads: CASSRGTRERNIQYF. The CDR3 coding sequence is TGTGCCAGCAGTAGAGGGACCAGGGAGAGAAACATTCAGTACTTC.

The chain uses TRBV2 and TRBJ2-5, with TRBD2 matching 13 bases. Germline-derived CDR1 and CDR2 are SNHLY and FYNNEI. CDR3 length: 17 residues. Trimming cost V 6 bases and J 3 bases; bases outside gene matches: 10. The chain's CDR3 is CASSDTSGRAIEETQYF. CDR3 sequence (DNA): TGTGCCAGCAGCGACACTAGCGGGAGGGCCATTGAAGAGACCCAGTACTTC.

This clonotype was recorded at least ten times. The chain employs TRBV7-2 and TRBJ2-5; a possible D gene is TRBD2 (6 bases). Trimming took 0 bases from V and 5 from J, leaving 13 bases between them. This CDR3 is 15 amino acids long. Germline assignment: CDR1 SGHTA and CDR2 FQGNSA. CDR3 protein: CASSLARGIGETQYF. DNA for the CDR3: TGTGCCAGCAGCTTAGCCCGGGGGATTGGGGAGACCCAGTACTTC.

This clonotype appeared many times. V gene TRBV6-4 combines with J gene TRBJ1-2, with D tentatively TRBD1 (5 bases). The CDR3 is 15 amino acids. V lost 5 bases and J 3 bases, leaving 16 bases between the germline ends. Germline CDR1 and CDR2: MRHNA and SNTAGT. The CDR3 DNA follows: TGTGCCAGCAGTCCCGACGGGGGGAATTACTATGGCTACACCTTC. Amino acid sequence: CASSPDGGNYYGYTF.

This clonotype was picked up a small number of times. Here the CDR3 DNA reads TGTGCCAGCAGTATCTCGAAGGGAATAGATGGCTACACCTTC. Protein: CASSISKGIDGYTF. The chain employs TRBV28 and TRBJ1-2; D gene ambiguous. Trimming removed 5 bases from V and 6 bases from J, with 16 bases in between. The CDR3 has 14 residues. Per the germline V gene, CDR1 is MDHEN and CDR2 is SYDVKM.